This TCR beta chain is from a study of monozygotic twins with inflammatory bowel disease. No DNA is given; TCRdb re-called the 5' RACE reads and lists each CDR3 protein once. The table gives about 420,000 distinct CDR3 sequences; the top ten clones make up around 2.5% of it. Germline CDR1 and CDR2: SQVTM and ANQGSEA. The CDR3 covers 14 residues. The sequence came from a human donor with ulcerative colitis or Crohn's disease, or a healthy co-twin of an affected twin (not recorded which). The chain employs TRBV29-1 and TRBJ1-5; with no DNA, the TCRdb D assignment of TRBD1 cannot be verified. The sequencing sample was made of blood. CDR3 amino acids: CSASGTGKDQPQHF.